A selection of T cell receptor beta chains follows, all from one sample in a study of cytomegalovirus exposure and HLA in healthy donors. Some clones are missing from TCRdb's copy, which holds only in-frame ones; the method was immunoSEQ multiplex PCR. The sample carries under 150,000 clones, approximately 80% recorded once. Specimen: PBMCs. Receptor source: a woman in her thirties or forties in good health and CMV-seropositive. The CDR3 runs from the conserved cysteine through the conserved F or W. Fields, in order: D gene, clone size, V gene, J gene, CDR3 protein, CDR3 DNA. The D gene is left open where the match is weak. For some rows the clone size is stated as once, few or many, or as a class when expanded; others skip it.

d_call: .; clone_size: .; v_call: TRBV13; j_call: TRBJ2-1; cdr3_aa: CASSSGRPYNEQFF; cdr3_nt: TGTGCCAGCAGCAGCGGGCGTCCCTACAATGAGCAGTTCTTC
d_call: .; clone_size: .; v_call: TRBV27; j_call: TRBJ1-5; cdr3_aa: CASSFKGNQPQHF; cdr3_nt: TGTGCCAGCAGTTTTAAGGGGAATCAGCCCCAGCATTTT
d_call: .; clone_size: .; v_call: TRBV18; j_call: TRBJ2-3; cdr3_aa: CASSPTGIYRTTDTQYF; cdr3_nt: TGTGCCAGCTCACCAACGGGTATCTACCGCACCACAGATACGCAGTATTTT
d_call: .; clone_size: .; v_call: TRBV29-1; j_call: TRBJ2-3; cdr3_aa: CSVDVETDTQYF; cdr3_nt: TGCAGCGTTGATGTAGAGACAGATACGCAGTATTTT
d_call: .; clone_size: .; v_call: TRBV6-5; j_call: TRBJ2-5; cdr3_aa: CASSYGTSQETQYF; cdr3_nt: TGTGCCAGCAGTTACGGGACATCCCAGGAGACCCAGTACTTC
d_call: .; clone_size: .; v_call: TRBV27; j_call: TRBJ2-1; cdr3_aa: CASSPVQGQGHNEQFF; cdr3_nt: TGTGCCAGCAGTCCCGTCCAGGGGCAGGGACACAATGAGCAGTTCTTC
d_call: .; clone_size: .; v_call: TRBV5-1; j_call: TRBJ2-5; cdr3_aa: CASSLVRETQYF; cdr3_nt: TGCGCCAGCAGCTTGGTGCGAGAGACCCAGTACTTC
d_call: TRBD2; clone_size: once; v_call: TRBV10-3; j_call: TRBJ2-7; cdr3_aa: CAISGTSGSDEQYF; cdr3_nt: TGTGCCATCAGTGGGACTAGCGGGAGTGACGAGCAGTACTTC
d_call: .; clone_size: .; v_call: TRBV28; j_call: TRBJ1-5; cdr3_aa: CASSLQAFPQHF; cdr3_nt: TGTGCCAGCAGTTTACAGGCTTTTCCCCAGCATTTT
d_call: .; clone_size: .; v_call: TRBV28; j_call: TRBJ1-5; cdr3_aa: CASSLVVAGEQPQHF; cdr3_nt: TGTGCCAGCAGTTTAGTCGTAGCAGGGGAACAGCCCCAGCATTTT
d_call: .; clone_size: .; v_call: TRBV15; j_call: TRBJ2-1; cdr3_aa: CATSARTTYNEQFF; cdr3_nt: TGTGCCACCAGCGCGCGGACTACCTACAATGAGCAGTTCTTC
d_call: TRBD2; clone_size: .; v_call: TRBV30; j_call: TRBJ2-7; cdr3_aa: CAWTGLAGYEQYF; cdr3_nt: TGTGCCTGGACGGGACTAGCGGGTTACGAGCAGTACTTC
d_call: TRBD2; clone_size: .; v_call: TRBV5-1; j_call: TRBJ2-5; cdr3_aa: CASSLNSGSRETQYF; cdr3_nt: TGCGCCAGCAGCTTGAATAGCGGGAGTCGAGAGACCCAGTACTTC
d_call: .; clone_size: .; v_call: TRBV10-3; j_call: TRBJ2-7; cdr3_aa: CAISEAGASEQYF; cdr3_nt: TGTGCCATCAGTGAGGCAGGGGCGAGCGAGCAGTACTTC
d_call: TRBD1; clone_size: .; v_call: TRBV29-1; j_call: TRBJ2-7; cdr3_aa: CSPDTGTGDSYEQYF; cdr3_nt: TGCAGCCCAGACACCGGGACAGGCGACTCCTACGAGCAGTACTTC